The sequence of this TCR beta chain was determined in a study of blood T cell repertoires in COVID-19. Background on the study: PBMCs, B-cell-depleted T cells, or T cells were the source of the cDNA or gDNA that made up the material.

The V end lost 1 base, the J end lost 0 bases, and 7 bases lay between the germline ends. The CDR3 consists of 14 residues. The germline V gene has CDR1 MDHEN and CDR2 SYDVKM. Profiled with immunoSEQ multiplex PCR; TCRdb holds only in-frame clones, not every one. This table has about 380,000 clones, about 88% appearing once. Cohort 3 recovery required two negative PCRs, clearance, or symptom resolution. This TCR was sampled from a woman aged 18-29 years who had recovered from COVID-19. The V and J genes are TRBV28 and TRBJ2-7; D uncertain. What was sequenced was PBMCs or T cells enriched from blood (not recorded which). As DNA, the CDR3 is TGTGCCAGCAGTTTATCAGCAGGCTCCTACGAGCAGTACTTC. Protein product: CASSLSAGSYEQYF.